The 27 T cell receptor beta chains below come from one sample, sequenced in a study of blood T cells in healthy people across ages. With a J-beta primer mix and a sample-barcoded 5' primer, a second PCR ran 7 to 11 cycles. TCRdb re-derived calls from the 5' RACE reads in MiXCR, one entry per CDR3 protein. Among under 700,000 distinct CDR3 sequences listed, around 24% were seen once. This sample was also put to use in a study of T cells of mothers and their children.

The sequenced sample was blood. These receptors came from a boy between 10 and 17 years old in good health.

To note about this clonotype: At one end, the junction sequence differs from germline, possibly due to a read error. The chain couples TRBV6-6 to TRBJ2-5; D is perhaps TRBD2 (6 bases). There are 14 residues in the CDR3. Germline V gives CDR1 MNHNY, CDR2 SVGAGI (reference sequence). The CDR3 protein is CASSHSRGTETQYF. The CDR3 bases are TGTGCCAGCAGTCACTCGCGGGGAACCGAGACCCAGTACTTC.

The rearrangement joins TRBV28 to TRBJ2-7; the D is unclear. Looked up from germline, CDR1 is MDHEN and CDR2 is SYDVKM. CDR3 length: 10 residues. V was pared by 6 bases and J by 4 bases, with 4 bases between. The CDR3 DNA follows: TGTGCCAGCAGGCCATACGAGCAGTACTTC. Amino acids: CASRPYEQYF.

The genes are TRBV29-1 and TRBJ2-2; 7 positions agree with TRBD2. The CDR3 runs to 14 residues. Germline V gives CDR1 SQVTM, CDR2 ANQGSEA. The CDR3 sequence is CAGPREPNTGELFF. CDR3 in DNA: TGCGCAGGTCCGCGGGAGCCGAACACCGGGGAGCTGTTTTTT.

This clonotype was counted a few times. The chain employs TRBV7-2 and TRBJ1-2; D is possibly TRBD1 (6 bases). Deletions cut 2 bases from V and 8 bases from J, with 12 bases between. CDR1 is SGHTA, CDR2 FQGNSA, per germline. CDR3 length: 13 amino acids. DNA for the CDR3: TGTGCCAGCAGCTTACGGGGGGGCGTAGGCTACACCTTC. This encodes CASSLRGGVGYTF.

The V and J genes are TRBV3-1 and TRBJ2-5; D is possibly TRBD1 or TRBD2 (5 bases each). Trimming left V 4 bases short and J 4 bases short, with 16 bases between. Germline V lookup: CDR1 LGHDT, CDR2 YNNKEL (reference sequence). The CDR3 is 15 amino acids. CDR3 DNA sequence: TGTGCCAGCAGCCCAGGACTGGGGCGGAGAGAGACCCAGTACTTC. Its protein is CASSPGLGRRETQYF.

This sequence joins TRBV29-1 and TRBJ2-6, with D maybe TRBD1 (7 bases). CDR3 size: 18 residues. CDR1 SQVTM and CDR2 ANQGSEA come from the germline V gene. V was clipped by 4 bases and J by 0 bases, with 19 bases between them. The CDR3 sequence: CSVGSRDRKNSGANVLTF. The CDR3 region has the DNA TGCAGCGTTGGGTCGCGGGACAGAAAAAACTCTGGGGCCAACGTCCTGACTTTC.

CDR3 bases: TGTGCCAGCAGCTTAGGTTACAGTGTTTACGAGCAGTACTTC. Encoded protein: CASSLGYSVYEQYF. The chain uses TRBV7-9 and TRBJ2-7; no clear D. Trimming shortened V by 1 base and J by 4 bases, and 11 bases separated the two germline ends. There are 14 residues in the CDR3. Germline V CDR1 and CDR2: SEHNR, FQNEAQ (reference sequence).

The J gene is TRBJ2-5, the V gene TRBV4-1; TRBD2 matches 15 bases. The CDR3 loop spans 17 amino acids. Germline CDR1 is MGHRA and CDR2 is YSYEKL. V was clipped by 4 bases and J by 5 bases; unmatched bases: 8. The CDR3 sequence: CASSPSGLAGGWETQYF. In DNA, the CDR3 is TGCGCCAGCAGCCCGTCGGGACTAGCGGGAGGTTGGGAGACCCAGTACTTC.

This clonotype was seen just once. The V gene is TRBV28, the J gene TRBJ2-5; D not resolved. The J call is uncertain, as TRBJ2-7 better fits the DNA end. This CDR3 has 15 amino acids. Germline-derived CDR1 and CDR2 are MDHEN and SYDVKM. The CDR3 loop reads CASSLTLPRSYEQYF. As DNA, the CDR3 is TGTGCCAGCAGTTTAACATTACCTCGCTCCTACGAGCAGTACTTC.

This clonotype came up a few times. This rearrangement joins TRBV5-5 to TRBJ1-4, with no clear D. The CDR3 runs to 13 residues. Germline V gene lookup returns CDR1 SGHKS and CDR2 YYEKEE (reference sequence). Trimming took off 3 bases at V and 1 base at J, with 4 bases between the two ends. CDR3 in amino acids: CASSSGTNEKLFF. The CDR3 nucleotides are TGTGCCAGCAGCTCAGGAACTAATGAAAAACTGTTTTTT.

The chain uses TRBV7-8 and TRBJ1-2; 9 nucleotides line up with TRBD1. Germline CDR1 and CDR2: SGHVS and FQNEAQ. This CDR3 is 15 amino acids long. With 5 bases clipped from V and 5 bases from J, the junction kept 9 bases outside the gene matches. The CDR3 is CASSTRTGATYGYTF. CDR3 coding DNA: TGTGCCAGCAGCACCCGGACAGGGGCCACGTATGGCTACACCTTC.

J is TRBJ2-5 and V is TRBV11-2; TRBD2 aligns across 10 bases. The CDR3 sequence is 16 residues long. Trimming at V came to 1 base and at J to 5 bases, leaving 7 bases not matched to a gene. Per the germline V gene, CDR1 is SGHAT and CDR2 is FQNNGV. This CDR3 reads CASSLVPSGGSETQYF. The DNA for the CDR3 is TGTGCCAGCAGCTTAGTGCCTAGCGGGGGTTCGGAGACCCAGTACTTC.

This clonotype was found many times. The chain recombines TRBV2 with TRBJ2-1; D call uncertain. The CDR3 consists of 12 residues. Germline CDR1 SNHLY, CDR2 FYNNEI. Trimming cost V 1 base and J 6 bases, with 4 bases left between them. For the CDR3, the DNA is TGTGCCAGCAGTGAAGGCGCCAATGAGCAGTTCTTC. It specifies CASSEGANEQFF.

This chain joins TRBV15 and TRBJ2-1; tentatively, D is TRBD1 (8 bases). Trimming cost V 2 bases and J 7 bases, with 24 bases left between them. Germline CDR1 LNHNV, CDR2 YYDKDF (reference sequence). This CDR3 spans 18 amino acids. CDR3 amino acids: CATSRSPQGAGVRNEQFF. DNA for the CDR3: TGTGCCACCAGCAGATCCCCTCAGGGGGCGGGAGTTAGGAATGAGCAGTTCTTC.

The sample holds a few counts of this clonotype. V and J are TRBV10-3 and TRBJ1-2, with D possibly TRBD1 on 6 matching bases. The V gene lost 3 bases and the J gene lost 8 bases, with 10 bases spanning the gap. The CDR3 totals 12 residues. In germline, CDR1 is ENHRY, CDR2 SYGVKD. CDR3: CAISETGSGYTF. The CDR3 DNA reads TGTGCCATCAGTGAAACAGGGAGCGGCTACACCTTC.

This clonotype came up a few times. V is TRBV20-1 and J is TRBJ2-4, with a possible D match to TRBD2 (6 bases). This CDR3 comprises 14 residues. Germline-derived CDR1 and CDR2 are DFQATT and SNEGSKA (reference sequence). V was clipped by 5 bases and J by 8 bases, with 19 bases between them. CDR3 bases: TGCAGTGCTTCCGACCGAGCCGGGGGAGACATTCAGTACTTC. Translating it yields CSASDRAGGDIQYF.

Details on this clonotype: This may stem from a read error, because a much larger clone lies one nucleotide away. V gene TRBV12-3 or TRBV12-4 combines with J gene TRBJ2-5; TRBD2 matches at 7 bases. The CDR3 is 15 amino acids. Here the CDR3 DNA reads TGTGCCAGCAGTTTATCGGGGGGTCTACAAGAGACCCGGTACTTC. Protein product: CASSLSGGLQETRYF.

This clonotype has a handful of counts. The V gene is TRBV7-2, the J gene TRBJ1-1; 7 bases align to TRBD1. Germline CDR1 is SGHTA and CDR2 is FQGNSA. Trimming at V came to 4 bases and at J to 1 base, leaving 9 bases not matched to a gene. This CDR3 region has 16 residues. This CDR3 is CASSSADAGGNTEAFF. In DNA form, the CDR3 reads TGTGCCAGCAGCTCCGCAGATGCAGGGGGGAACACTGAAGCTTTCTTT. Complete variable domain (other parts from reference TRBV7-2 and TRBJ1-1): GAGVSQSPSNKVTEKGKDVELRCDPISGHTALYWYRQSLGQGLEFLIYFQGNSAPDKSGLPSDRFSAERTGGSVSTLTIQRTQQEDSAVYLCASSSADAGGNTEAFFGQGTRLTVV.

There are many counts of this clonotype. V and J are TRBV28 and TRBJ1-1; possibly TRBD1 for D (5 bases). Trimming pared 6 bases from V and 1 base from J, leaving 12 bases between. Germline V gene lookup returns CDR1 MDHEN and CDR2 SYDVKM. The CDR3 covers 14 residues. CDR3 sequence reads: CASRPGGRNTEAFF. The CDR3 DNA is TGTGCCAGCAGGCCGGGGGGGAGGAACACTGAAGCTTTCTTT.

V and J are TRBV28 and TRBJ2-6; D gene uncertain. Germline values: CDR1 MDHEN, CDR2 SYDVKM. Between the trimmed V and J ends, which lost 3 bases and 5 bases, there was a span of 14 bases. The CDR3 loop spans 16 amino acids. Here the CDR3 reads CASSFTGLGRANVLTF. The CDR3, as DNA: TGTGCCAGCAGTTTCACTGGCCTAGGGAGGGCCAACGTCCTGACTTTC.

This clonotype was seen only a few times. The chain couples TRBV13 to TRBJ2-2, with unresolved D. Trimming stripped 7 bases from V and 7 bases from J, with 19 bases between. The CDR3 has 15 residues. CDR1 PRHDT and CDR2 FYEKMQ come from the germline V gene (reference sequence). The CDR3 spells CASTFPEEKFGELFF. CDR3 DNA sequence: TGTGCCAGCACATTTCCCGAGGAAAAATTCGGGGAGCTGTTTTTT.

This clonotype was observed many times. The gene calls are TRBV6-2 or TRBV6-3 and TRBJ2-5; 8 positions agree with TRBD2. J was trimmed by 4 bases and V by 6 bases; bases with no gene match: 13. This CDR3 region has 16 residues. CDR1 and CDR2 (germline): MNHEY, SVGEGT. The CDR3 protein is CASRRPGLGSTETQYF. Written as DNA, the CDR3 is TGTGCCAGCAGAAGACCGGGACTAGGGTCCACAGAGACCCAGTACTTC.

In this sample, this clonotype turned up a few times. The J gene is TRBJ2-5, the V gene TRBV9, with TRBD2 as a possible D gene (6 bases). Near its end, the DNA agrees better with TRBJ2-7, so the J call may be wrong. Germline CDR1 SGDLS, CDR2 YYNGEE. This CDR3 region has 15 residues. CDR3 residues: CASSPGGGGGYEQYF. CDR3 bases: TGTGCCAGCAGCCCCGGGGGAGGAGGTGGTTACGAGCAGTACTTC.

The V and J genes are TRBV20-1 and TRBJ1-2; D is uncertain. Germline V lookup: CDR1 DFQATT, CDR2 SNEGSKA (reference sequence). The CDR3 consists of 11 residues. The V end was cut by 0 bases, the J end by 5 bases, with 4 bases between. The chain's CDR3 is CSARDGYGYTF. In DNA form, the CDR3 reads TGCAGTGCTAGAGATGGATATGGCTACACCTTC.

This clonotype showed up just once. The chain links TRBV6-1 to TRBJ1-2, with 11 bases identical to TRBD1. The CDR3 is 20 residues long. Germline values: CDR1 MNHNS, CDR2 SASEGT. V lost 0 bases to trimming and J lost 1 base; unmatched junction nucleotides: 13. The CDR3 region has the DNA TGTGCCAGCAGTGAAGCTCGAACGGGACAGGGGGTAGAGGTTAACTATGGCTACACCTTC. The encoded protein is CASSEARTGQGVEVNYGYTF.

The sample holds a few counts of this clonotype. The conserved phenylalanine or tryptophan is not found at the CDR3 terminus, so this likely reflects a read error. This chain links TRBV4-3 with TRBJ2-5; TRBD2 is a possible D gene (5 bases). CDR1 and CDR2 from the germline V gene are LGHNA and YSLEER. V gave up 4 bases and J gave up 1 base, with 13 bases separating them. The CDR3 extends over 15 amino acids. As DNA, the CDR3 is TGCGCCAGCAGCCCAGATCGCGGGCCCCAAGAGACCCAGTACCTC. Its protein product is CASSPDRGPQETQYL.

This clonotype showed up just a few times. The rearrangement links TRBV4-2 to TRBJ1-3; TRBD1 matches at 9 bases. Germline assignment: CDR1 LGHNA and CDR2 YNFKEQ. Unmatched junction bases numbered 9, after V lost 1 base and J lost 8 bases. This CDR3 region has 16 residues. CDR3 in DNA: TGTGCCAGCAGCCAAGGGTCCACAGGGGGCTTTGACACCATATATTTT. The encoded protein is CASSQGSTGGFDTIYF.